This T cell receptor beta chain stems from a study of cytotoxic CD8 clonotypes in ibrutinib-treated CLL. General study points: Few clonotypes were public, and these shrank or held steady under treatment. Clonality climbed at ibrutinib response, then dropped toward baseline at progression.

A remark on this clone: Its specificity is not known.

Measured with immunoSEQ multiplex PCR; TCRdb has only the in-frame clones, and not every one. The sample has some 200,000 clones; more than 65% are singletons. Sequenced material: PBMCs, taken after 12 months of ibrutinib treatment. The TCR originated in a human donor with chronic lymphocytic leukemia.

The CDR3 DNA sequence: TGTGCCAGCAGTTTATGGGGCTCCTACGAGCAGTACTTC. It encodes CASSLWGSYEQYF. The V gene is TRBV28, the J gene TRBJ2-7, with D unclear. Per the germline V gene, CDR1 is MDHEN and CDR2 is SYDVKM. The CDR3 has 13 residues. The germline V and J ends were trimmed by 0 bases and 0 bases, with 3 bases remaining between them. Full variable domain (outside the CDR3, taken from reference TRBV28 and TRBJ2-7): DVKVTQSSRYLVKRTGEKVFLECVQDMDHENMFWYRQDPGLGLRLIYFSYDVKMKEKGDIPEGYSVSREKKERFSLILESASTNQTSMYLCASSLWGSYEQYFGPGTRLTVT.